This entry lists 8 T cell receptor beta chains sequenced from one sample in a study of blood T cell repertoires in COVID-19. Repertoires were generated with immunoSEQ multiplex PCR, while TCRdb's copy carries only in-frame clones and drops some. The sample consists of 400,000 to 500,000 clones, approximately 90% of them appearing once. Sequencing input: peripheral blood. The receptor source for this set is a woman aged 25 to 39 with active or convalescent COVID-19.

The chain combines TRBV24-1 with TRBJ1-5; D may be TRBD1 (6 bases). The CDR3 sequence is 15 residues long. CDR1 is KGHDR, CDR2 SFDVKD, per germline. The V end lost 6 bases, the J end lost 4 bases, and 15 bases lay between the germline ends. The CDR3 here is CATSPRGAGNQPQHF. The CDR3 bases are TGTGCCACCAGTCCTCGGGGGGCAGGGAATCAGCCCCAGCATTTT.

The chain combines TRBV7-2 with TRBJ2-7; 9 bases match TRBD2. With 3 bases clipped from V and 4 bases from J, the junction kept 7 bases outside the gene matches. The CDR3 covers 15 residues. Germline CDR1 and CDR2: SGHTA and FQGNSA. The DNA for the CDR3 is TGTGCCAGCAGCTTTCCGGGACTAGCAAGGTACGAGCAGTACTTC. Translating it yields CASSFPGLARYEQYF.

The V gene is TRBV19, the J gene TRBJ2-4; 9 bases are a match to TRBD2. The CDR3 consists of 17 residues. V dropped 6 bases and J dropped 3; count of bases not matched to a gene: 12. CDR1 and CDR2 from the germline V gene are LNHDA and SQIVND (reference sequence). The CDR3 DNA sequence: TGTGCCAGTAGGCTTGGCGGGAGGGCCCCGGGCAAAAACATTCAGTACTTC. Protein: CASRLGGRAPGKNIQYF.

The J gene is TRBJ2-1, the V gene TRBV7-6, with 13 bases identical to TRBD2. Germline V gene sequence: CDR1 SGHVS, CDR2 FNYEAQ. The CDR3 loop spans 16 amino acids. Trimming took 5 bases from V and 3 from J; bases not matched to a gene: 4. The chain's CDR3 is CASSPTSGRGYNEQFF. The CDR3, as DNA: TGTGCCAGCAGCCCTACTAGCGGGAGGGGCTACAATGAGCAGTTCTTC. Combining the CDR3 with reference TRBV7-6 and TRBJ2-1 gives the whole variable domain GAGVSQSPRYKVTKRGQDVALRCDPISGHVSLYWYRQALGQGPEFLTYFNYEAQQDKSGLPNDRFSAERPEGSISTLTIQRTEQRDSAMYRCASSPTSGRGYNEQFFGPGTRLTVL.

For the CDR3, the DNA is TGTGCCAGCAGTCCAAGGACAGGGACTGGAAACACCATATATTTT. It codes for CASSPRTGTGNTIYF. J is TRBJ1-3 and V is TRBV6-5; 8 bases fit TRBD1. This CDR3 has 15 amino acids. After removal of 5 bases from V and 2 bases from J, the junction contained 5 bases not matched to a gene. In germline, CDR1 is MNHEY, CDR2 SVGAGI.

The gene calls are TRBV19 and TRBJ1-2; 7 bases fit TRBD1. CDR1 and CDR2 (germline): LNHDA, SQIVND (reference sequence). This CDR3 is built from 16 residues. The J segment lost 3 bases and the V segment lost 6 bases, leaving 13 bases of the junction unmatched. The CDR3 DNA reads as TGTGCCAGTAGGCTTCATGCCGAGGGGGCGGACTATGGCTACACCTTC. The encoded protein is CASRLHAEGADYGYTF. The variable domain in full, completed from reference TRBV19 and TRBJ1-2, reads DGGITQSPKYLFRKEGQNVTLSCEQNLNHDAMYWYRQDPGQGLRLIYYSQIVNDFQKGDIAEGYSVSREKKESFPLTVTSAQKNPTAFYLCASRLHAEGADYGYTFGSGTRLTVV.

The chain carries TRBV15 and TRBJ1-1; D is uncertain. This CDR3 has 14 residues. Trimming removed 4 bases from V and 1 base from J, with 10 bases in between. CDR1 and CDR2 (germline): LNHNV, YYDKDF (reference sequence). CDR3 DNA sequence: TGTGCCACCAGCATTAAGAGATCGAACACTGAAGCTTTCTTT. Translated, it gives CATSIKRSNTEAFF.

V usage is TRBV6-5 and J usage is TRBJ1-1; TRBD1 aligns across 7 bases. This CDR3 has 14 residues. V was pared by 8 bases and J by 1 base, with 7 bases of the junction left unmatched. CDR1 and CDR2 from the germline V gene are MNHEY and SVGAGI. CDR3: CASHHGTANTEAFF. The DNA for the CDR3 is TGTGCCAGCCACCACGGGACAGCGAACACTGAAGCTTTCTTT.